Included here is one T cell receptor (beta chain) sequence, with context. The sample comes from a study of blood T cell repertoires in COVID-19. Clones were read by immunoSEQ multiplex PCR, and TCRdb kept only the in-frame ones, dropping some. There are roughly 300,000 clones in the sample; around nine tenths occur only once, and roughly 1.9% lies in the top ten. The CDR3 spans 13 residues. The V gene's germline CDR1 is LNHDA and CDR2 SQIVND (reference sequence). The V gene lost 3 bases and the J gene lost 6 bases, with 11 bases spanning the gap. V and J are TRBV19 and TRBJ1-1; the D gene is possibly TRBD1 (5 bases). The origin of this receptor is a woman aged 25 to 39 with COVID-19, enrolled during active disease. The sequencing sample was made of peripheral blood. CDR3 region: CASSMSGGSEAFF. CDR3 sequence (DNA): TGTGCCAGTAGTATGTCCGGGGGATCTGAAGCTTTCTTT.